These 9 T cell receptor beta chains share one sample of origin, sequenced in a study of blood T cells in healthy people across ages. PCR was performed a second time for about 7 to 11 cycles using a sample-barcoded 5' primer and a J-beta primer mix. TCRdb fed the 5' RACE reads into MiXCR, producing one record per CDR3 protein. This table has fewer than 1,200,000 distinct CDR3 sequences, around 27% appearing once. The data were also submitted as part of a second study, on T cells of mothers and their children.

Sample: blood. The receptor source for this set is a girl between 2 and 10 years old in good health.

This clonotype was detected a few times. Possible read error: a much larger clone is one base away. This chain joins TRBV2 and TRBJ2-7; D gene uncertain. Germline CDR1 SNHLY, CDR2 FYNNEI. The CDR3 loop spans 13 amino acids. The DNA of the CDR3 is TGTGCCTGCAGATCAGGAGAGGCCTACGAGCAGTACTTC. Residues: CACRSGEAYEQYF.

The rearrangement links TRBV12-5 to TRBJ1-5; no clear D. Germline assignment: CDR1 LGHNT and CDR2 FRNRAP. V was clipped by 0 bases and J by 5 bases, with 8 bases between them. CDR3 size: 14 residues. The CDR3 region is CASGLVVGDQPQHF. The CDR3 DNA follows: TGTGCTAGTGGTTTGGTAGTGGGCGATCAGCCCCAGCATTTT.

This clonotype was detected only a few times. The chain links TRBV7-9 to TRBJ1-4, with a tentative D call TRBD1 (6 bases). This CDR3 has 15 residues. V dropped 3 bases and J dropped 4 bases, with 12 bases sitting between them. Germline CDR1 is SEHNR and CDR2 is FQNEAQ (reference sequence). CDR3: CASSFRDTGNEKLFF. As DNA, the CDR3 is TGTGCCAGCAGCTTCCGGGACACCGGTAATGAAAAACTGTTTTTT.

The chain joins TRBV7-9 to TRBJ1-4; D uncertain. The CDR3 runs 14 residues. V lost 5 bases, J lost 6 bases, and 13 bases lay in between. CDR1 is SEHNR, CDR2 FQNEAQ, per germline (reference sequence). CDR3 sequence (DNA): TGTGCCAGCAGCGTGGCTGGGGTATATGAAAAACTGTTTTTT. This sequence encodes CASSVAGVYEKLFF.

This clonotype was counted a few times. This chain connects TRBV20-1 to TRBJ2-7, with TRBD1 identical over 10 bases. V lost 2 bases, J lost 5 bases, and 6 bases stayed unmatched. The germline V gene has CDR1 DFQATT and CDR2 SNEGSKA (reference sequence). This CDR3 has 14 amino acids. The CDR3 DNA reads TGCAGTGCTAGACTTTGGGACAGGGGAAACGAGCAGTACTTC. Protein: CSARLWDRGNEQYF.

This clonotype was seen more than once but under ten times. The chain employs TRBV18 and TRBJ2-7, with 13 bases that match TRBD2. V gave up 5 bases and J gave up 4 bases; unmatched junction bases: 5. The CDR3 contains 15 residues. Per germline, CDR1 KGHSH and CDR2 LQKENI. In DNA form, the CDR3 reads TGTGCCAGCTCAACGGGACTAGCGGGAATATACGAGCAGTACTTC. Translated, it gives CASSTGLAGIYEQYF.

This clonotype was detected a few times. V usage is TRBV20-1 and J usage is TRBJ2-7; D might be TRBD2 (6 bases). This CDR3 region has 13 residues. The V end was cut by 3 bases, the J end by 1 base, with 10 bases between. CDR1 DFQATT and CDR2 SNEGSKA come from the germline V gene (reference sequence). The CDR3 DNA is TGCAGTGCTAGTCCCGGGAGTTCCTACGAGCAGTACTTC. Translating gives CSASPGSSYEQYF.

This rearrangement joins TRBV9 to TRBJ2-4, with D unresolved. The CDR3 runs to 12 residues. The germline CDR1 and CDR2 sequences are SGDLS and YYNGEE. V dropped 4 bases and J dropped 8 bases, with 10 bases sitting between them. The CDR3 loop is CASSTQSDIQYF. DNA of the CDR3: TGTGCCAGCAGCACCCAATCTGACATTCAGTACTTC.

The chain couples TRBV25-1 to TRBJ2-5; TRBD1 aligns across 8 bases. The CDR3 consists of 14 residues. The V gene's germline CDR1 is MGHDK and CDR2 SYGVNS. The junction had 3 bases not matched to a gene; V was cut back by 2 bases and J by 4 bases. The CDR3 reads CASSEETGGETQYF. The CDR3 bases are TGTGCCAGCAGTGAAGAAACAGGGGGAGAGACCCAGTACTTC. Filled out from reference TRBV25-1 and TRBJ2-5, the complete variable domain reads EADIYQTPRYLVIGTGKKITLECSQTMGHDKMYWYQQDPGMELHLIHYSYGVNSTEKGDLSSESTVSRIRTEHFPLTLESARPSHTSQYLCASSEETGGETQYFGPGTRLLVL.